These 20 T cell receptor beta chains share one sample of origin, sequenced in a study of T cells in Graves' hyperthyroidism and ophthalmopathy. From RNA transcripts, TCR beta CDR3 regions were amplified. Primed by the HTBI set, a first-round RT-PCR was run on the TCR CDR3. TCRdb used MiXCR to reprocess the multiplex PCR reads, holding one entry per CDR3 protein. The table records 450,000 to 500,000 distinct CDR3 sequences, 20% to 25% of them present only once. The sequenced sample consisted of blood. The receptors shown here come from a woman aged 65 to 85 with Graves' ophthalmopathy.

In nucleotides, the CDR3 is TGTGCCAGCAGCCTCCGACCGACAGGGGATAATTCACCCCTCCACTTT. Translated, it gives CASSLRPTGDNSPLHF. The chain links TRBV3-1 to TRBJ1-6, with 8 bases lining up with TRBD1. V lost 4 bases, J lost 5 bases, and 7 bases stayed unmatched. The CDR3 sequence is 16 residues long. Germline CDR1 is LGHDT and CDR2 is YNNKEL (reference sequence).

This clonotype was picked up many times. The V and J genes are TRBV28 and TRBJ1-4; D call uncertain. With 4 bases removed from V and 7 bases from J, the gap between germline ends came to 19 bases. The CDR3 is 16 amino acids. Looked up from germline, CDR1 is MDHEN and CDR2 is SYDVKM. The chain's CDR3 is CASSYRALRLREKLFF. The DNA for the CDR3 is TGTGCCAGCAGTTACCGGGCCCTACGTCTTCGTGAAAAACTGTTTTTT.

This rearrangement joins TRBV15 to TRBJ2-7; 8 bases map to TRBD2. The CDR3 extends over 16 amino acids. Germline CDR1 reads LNHNV; CDR2 reads YYDKDF (reference sequence). Trimming at V came to 0 bases and at J to 1 base, leaving 5 bases not matched to a gene. Here the CDR3 reads CATSRDRSGSSYEQYF. The CDR3 DNA reads as TGTGCCACCAGCAGAGATAGGAGCGGGAGTTCCTACGAGCAGTACTTC.

The chain links TRBV7-8 to TRBJ2-5, with a tentative D call TRBD1 (5 bases). V dropped 1 base and J dropped 2 bases, with 14 bases sitting between them. The germline V gene encodes CDR1 SGHVS and CDR2 FQNEAQ. The CDR3 is 16 amino acids. The CDR3 sequence is CASSLVVQGSQETQYF. CDR3 nucleotides: TGTGCCAGCAGCTTAGTAGTCCAGGGTTCGCAAGAGACCCAGTACTTC.

This clonotype was observed at least ten times. The rearrangement uses TRBV3-1 and TRBJ2-3, with D maybe TRBD1 (6 bases). This CDR3 region has 15 residues. V lost 5 bases, J lost 2 bases, and 14 bases lay in between. Germline assignment: CDR1 LGHDT and CDR2 YNNKEL (reference sequence). The CDR3 coding sequence is TGTGCCAGCAGCATCCGGACAGAAAACACAGATACGCAGTATTTT. Residues: CASSIRTENTDTQYF.

This clonotype showed up many times. J is TRBJ2-3 and V is TRBV6-1; 12 bases fit TRBD2. Germline lookup yields CDR1 MNHNS and CDR2 SASEGT. The CDR3 runs 17 residues. With 4 bases clipped from V and 3 bases from J, the junction kept 8 bases outside the gene matches. This CDR3 reads CASSATSGSIVTDTQYF. CDR3 DNA: TGTGCCAGCAGTGCGACTAGCGGGAGTATAGTGACAGATACGCAGTATTTT.

This clonotype came up many times. This rearrangement joins TRBV10-3 to TRBJ2-5; 7 nucleotides match TRBD1. After removal of 10 bases from V and 1 base from J, the junction contained 6 bases not matched to a gene. CDR3 length: 13 residues. Germline CDR1 ENHRY, CDR2 SYGVKD. The CDR3 nucleotides read TGTGCCACTGATCGGACAGGCCAAGAGACCCAGTACTTC. Translating gives CATDRTGQETQYF.

V gene TRBV29-1 combines with J gene TRBJ1-1; perhaps TRBD1 as D (6 bases). The CDR3 consists of 15 residues. Deletions cut 4 bases from V and 4 bases from J, with 19 bases between. Germline lookup yields CDR1 SQVTM and CDR2 ANQGSEA. CDR3 region: CSVVGGGGRGTEAFF. CDR3 nucleotides: TGCAGCGTTGTAGGTGGAGGGGGGAGGGGCACTGAAGCTTTCTTT.

This chain uses TRBV19 with TRBJ1-2, with D unclear. This CDR3 has 14 residues. Trimming removed 6 bases at V and 0 bases at J, with 11 bases between. Germline values: CDR1 LNHDA, CDR2 SQIVND (reference sequence). The CDR3 region is CASRFVGANYGYTF. The CDR3 nucleotides read TGTGCCAGTAGGTTCGTCGGGGCTAACTATGGCTACACCTTC. Full variable domain (outside the CDR3, taken from reference TRBV19 and TRBJ1-2): DGGITQSPKYLFRKEGQNVTLSCEQNLNHDAMYWYRQDPGQGLRLIYYSQIVNDFQKGDIAEGYSVSREKKESFPLTVTSAQKNPTAFYLCASRFVGANYGYTFGSGTRLTVV.

V usage is TRBV3-1 and J usage is TRBJ2-7; D is unresolved. The CDR3 loop spans 14 amino acids. V lost 7 bases and J lost 0, with 13 bases in between. Germline CDR1 LGHDT, CDR2 YNNKEL (reference sequence). As DNA, the CDR3 is TGTGCCAGCACCCCACATCGCACCTCCTACGAGCAGTACTTC. It encodes CASTPHRTSYEQYF.

This clonotype was recorded many times. The chain combines TRBV10-2 with TRBJ2-1; 16 bases map to TRBD2. V gave up 6 bases and J gave up 8 bases; unmatched junction bases: 10. Germline values: CDR1 WSHSY, CDR2 SAAADI. This CDR3 comprises 17 residues. The CDR3 spells CASRTGTSGRAWDEQFF. Written as DNA, the CDR3 is TGCGCCAGCAGGACCGGGACTAGCGGGAGGGCCTGGGATGAGCAGTTCTTC.

This chain uses TRBV30 with TRBJ2-5, with 7 bases fitting TRBD2. Germline loops: CDR1 GTSNPN, CDR2 SVGIG (reference sequence). After removal of 5 bases from V and 5 bases from J, the junction contained 17 bases not matched to a gene. The CDR3 loop spans 16 amino acids. The CDR3 loop is CAWDILRLAVRETQYF. CDR3 nucleotides: TGTGCCTGGGACATCCTCCGCCTAGCGGTCCGGGAGACCCAGTACTTC.

At least ten counts were recorded for this clonotype. The chain combines TRBV3-1 with TRBJ1-2, with D unresolved. Trimming cost V 3 bases and J 3 bases, with 14 bases left between them. Germline V CDR1 and CDR2: LGHDT, YNNKEL (reference sequence). This CDR3 region has 15 residues. As DNA, the CDR3 is TGTGCCAGCAGCCAGGCCCGGACCGGCGACTATGGCTACACCTTC. Translation: CASSQARTGDYGYTF. Using reference TRBV3-1 and TRBJ1-2 for the parts outside the CDR3, the full variable domain is DTAVSQTPKYLVTQMGNDKSIKCEQNLGHDTMYWYKQDSKKFLKIMFSYNNKELIINETVPNRFSPKSPDKAHLNLHINSLELGDSAVYFCASSQARTGDYGYTFGSGTRLTVV.

This clonotype was seen repeatedly, ten times or more. The chain couples TRBV6-1 to TRBJ2-7; TRBD1 is a possible D gene (6 bases). The germline V gene has CDR1 MNHNS and CDR2 SASEGT. The CDR3 extends over 13 amino acids. V dropped 5 bases and J dropped 2 bases, with 10 bases sitting between them. CDR3 sequence: CASSQQGTYEQYF. DNA of the CDR3: TGTGCCAGCAGTCAACAGGGAACCTACGAGCAGTACTTC.

A word on this clonotype: This may stem from a read error, because a much larger clone lies one nucleotide away. In DNA, the CDR3 is TGTGCCAGCAGTCACCCCATTCCCCGGAAAAACACAGAGAACACTGAAGCTTTATTT. Translated: CASSHPIPRKNTENTEALF. This chain joins TRBV6-2 or TRBV6-3 and TRBJ1-1; the D is unclear. The CDR3 is 19 residues long. CDR1 is MNHEY, CDR2 SVGEGT, per germline.

The sample holds a few counts of this clonotype. The chain links TRBV20-1 to TRBJ2-7; TRBD1 aligns across 9 bases. The CDR3 is 13 residues long. V dropped 6 bases and J dropped 3; count of bases not matched to a gene: 6. Germline assignment: CDR1 DFQATT and CDR2 SNEGSKA (reference sequence). The CDR3 loop is CSAIGQGSYEQYF. The CDR3 DNA is TGCAGTGCCATCGGACAGGGGAGCTACGAGCAGTACTTC.

This clonotype was detected many times. The gene calls are TRBV7-2 and TRBJ2-7, with D perhaps matching TRBD2 (5 bases). Per the germline V gene, CDR1 is SGHTA and CDR2 is FQGNSA. This CDR3 region has 15 residues. V was cut by 1 base and J by 3 bases, with 13 bases left in between. The chain's CDR3 is CASSLGWSGNYEQYF. CDR3 nucleotides: TGTGCCAGCAGCTTAGGCTGGTCGGGAAACTACGAGCAGTACTTC.

This chain uses TRBV27 with TRBJ2-2; 8 bases map to TRBD2. Germline trimming cut 7 bases from V and 0 bases from J; bases unmatched to any gene: 4. The CDR3 runs 15 residues. CDR1 and CDR2 from the germline V gene are MNHEY and SMNVEV (reference sequence). The CDR3 DNA reads as TGTGCCAGCAAGGGGGGACTAGCGAACACCGGGGAGCTGTTTTTT. The encoded protein is CASKGGLANTGELFF.

The chain has TRBV6-2 or TRBV6-3 and TRBJ1-1; the D gene is possibly TRBD1 (6 bases). Germline CDR1 and CDR2: MNHEY and SVGEGT. The CDR3 totals 15 residues. The germline V and J ends were trimmed by 6 bases and 4 bases, with 18 bases remaining between them. The CDR3 sequence: CASSPRLDSSTEAFF. In DNA form, the CDR3 reads TGTGCCAGCAGCCCCAGGTTGGACAGTAGCACTGAAGCTTTCTTT.

The CDR3 loop is CAISESRVVETQYF. CDR3 DNA sequence: TGTGCCATCAGTGAGTCAAGGGTGGTGGAGACCCAGTACTTC. The chain combines TRBV10-3 with TRBJ2-5; D gene ambiguous. With 0 bases removed from V and 5 bases from J, the gap between germline ends came to 10 bases. The germline V gene has CDR1 ENHRY and CDR2 SYGVKD. This CDR3 is 14 amino acids long.